This T cell receptor (beta chain) stems from a study of blood T cell repertoires in COVID-19. For the study at large: COVID-19 samples, acute and convalescent, were from the United States, Italy and Spain. Sources were T cells, B-cell-depleted T cells, or PBMCs; the material itself was cDNA or gDNA.

V was pared by 2 bases and J by 3 bases, with 8 bases between. CDR1 is SNHLY, CDR2 FYNNEI, per germline. This CDR3 contains 13 residues. In the original analysis: Amplification with reference gene primers provided the estimates of nucleated cell counts. The table came from immunoSEQ multiplex PCR; TCRdb's copy has only in-frame clones and leaves some out. That table is the source of V, J and clone size, and D and trimming were worked out from the DNA. The sample carries 170,000 or so clones, roughly 84% recorded once. The chain uses TRBV2 and TRBJ2-7, with D possibly being TRBD1 (5 bases). The specimen sequenced was peripheral blood. This sequence was found in a man aged 18-30 years with active or convalescent COVID-19. The CDR3: CASSEQGNYEQYF. The CDR3 DNA reads TGTGCCAGCAGTGAACAGGGTAACTACGAGCAGTACTTC.